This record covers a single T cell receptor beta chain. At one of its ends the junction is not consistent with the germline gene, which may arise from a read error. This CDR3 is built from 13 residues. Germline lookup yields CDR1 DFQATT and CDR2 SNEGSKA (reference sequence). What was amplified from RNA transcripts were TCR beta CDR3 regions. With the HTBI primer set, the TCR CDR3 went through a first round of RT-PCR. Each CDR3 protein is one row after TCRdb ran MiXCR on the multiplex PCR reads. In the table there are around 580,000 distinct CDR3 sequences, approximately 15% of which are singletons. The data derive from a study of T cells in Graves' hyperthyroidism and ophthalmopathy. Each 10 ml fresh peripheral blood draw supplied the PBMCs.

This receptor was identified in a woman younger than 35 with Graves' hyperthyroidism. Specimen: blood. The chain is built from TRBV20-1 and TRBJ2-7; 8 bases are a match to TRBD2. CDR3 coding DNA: TGCAGTGCCCACCATAGCGGGGCCTACGAGCTGTACTTC. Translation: CSAHHSGAYELYF.